Listed below are T cell receptor beta chains from one sample, sequenced in a study of Ad26.COV2.S vaccination and SARS-CoV-2 variants. Method: immunoSEQ multiplex PCR; TCRdb's copy keeps in-frame clones and lacks some. The sample includes hundreds of thousands of clones, more than 75% seen only once; the top ten take 3.4%. The starting material was peripheral blood, obtained in a trial of Ad26.COV2.S vaccine versus placebo. The receptors derive from a person aged 18 to 59 who received the Ad26.COV2.S COVID-19 vaccine or a placebo. The CDR3 runs from the conserved cysteine through the conserved F or W. The order of the fields is J gene, clone size, V gene, D gene, CDR3 length, CDR3 DNA, CDR3 protein. A D gene is named only where the DNA matches it firmly. Where a row states a size, it is once, few, many or the class of an expanded clone; other rows omit it.

>TRBJ1-1|-|TRBV14|TRBD1|16
TGTGCCAGCAGCCGAAGGACAGGATTCATGAACACTGAAGCTTTCTTT
CASSRRTGFMNTEAFF
>TRBJ1-4|-|TRBV4-3|-|18
TGCGCCAGCAGCCAAGATTTGGCCAGATACAGCGGTAATGAAAAACTGTTTTTT
CASSQDLARYSGNEKLFF
>TRBJ2-2|-|TRBV14|-|13
TGTGCCAGCAGCCCGACGGTTACCGGGGAGCTGTTTTTT
CASSPTVTGELFF
>TRBJ2-7|-|TRBV7-2|TRBD2|14
TGTGCCAGCAGCTCCCCGGGACTACCTAAGGAGCAGTACTTC
CASSSPGLPKEQYF
>TRBJ1-1|-|TRBV19|TRBD1|15
TGTGCCACCACGACAGGGGTATGGATGAACACTGAAGCTTTCTTT
CATTTGVWMNTEAFF
>TRBJ1-2|-|TRBV6-5|-|13
TGTGCCAGCCGATGGACGGCAGACTATGGCTACACCTTC
CASRWTADYGYTF
>TRBJ2-1|-|TRBV5-1|-|17
TGCGCCAGCAGCTTCGGTAGGGGGGTAAGCTCCTACAATGAGCAGTTCTTC
CASSFGRGVSSYNEQFF
>TRBJ1-5|-|TRBV30|-|12
TGTGCCTGGAGTGGCAGCAATCAGCCCCAGCATTTT
CAWSGSNQPQHF
>TRBJ1-6|-|TRBV18|TRBD1|15
TGTGCCAGCTCACCACGGACAGGGGGCTACTCACCCCTCCACTTT
CASSPRTGGYSPLHF
>TRBJ2-5|-|TRBV9|-|16
TGTGCCAGCAGCCTCGAACCCAAGGGACAAAGGGAGACCCAGTACTTC
CASSLEPKGQRETQYF
>TRBJ2-2|-|TRBV7-9|-|15
TGTGCCAGCAGCTCCCCCGCCGAGAACACCGGGGAGCTGTTTTTT
CASSSPAENTGELFF
>TRBJ1-1|-|TRBV6-1|TRBD1|23
TGTGCCAGCAGTGAAGCGATCATGTCCTCACTACCCCGGGACAGAACCATGAACACTGAAGCTTTCTTT
CASSEAIMSSLPRDRTMNTEAFF
>TRBJ2-7|-|TRBV15|TRBD2|13
TGTGCCGCGTCAGCGGGGGACTCCTACGAGCAGTACTTC
CAASAGDSYEQYF
>TRBJ2-1|-|TRBV5-1|TRBD2|16
TGCGCCAGCAGCTTGGGTCCGACCGGGACTAACAATGAGCAGTTCTTC
CASSLGPTGTNNEQFF
>TRBJ2-7|once|TRBV19|TRBD1|17
TGTGCCAGTAGTATATCCCCGGGACAGGGGAGAACCTACGAGCAGTACTTC
CASSISPGQGRTYEQYF
>TRBJ1-5|once|TRBV7-2|-|12
TGTGCCAGCAGCTTAGCCGGTGGGCCCCAGCATTTT
CASSLAGGPQHF
>TRBJ2-2|-|TRBV4-2|TRBD1|16
TGTGCCAGCAGCCAGAGGACAGGGAGAAACACCGGGGAGCTGTTTTTT
CASSQRTGRNTGELFF
>TRBJ2-7|-|TRBV7-9|TRBD1|14
TGTGCCAGCAGCAGCGGGACAGGGTATGACGAGCAGTACTTC
CASSSGTGYDEQYF
>TRBJ1-2|-|TRBV6-5|-|11
TGTGCCAGTTGGGCCCTGGACGGCTACACCTTC
CASWALDGYTF
>TRBJ2-2|-|TRBV9|-|15
TGTGCCAGCAGCCCCGGGTCGGGTGGCCCCGGGGAGCTGTTTTTT
CASSPGSGGPGELFF
>TRBJ2-1|-|TRBV18|TRBD2|15
TGTGCCAGCTCACGAAGCGGGGGCGACTACAATGAGCAGTTCTTC
CASSRSGGDYNEQFF
>TRBJ1-2|-|TRBV6-5|TRBD1|11
TGTGCCAGTGAGGGGGCTCATGGCTACACCTTC
CASEGAHGYTF
>TRBJ2-7|-|TRBV6-5|-|13
TGTGCCAGCAGGGGTAGCTTTACCTACGAGCAGTACTTC
CASRGSFTYEQYF
>TRBJ1-5|-|TRBV7-9|-|13
TGTGCCAGCAGCTCGAACGTCAATCAGCCCCAGCATTTT
CASSSNVNQPQHF
>TRBJ2-2|-|TRBV7-9|-|13
TGTGCCAGCAGCTTAAGGGGGGTCGGGGAGCTGTTTTTT
CASSLRGVGELFF
>TRBJ1-3|-|TRBV19|-|16
TGTGCCAGTAGTATGAGGGGGTTCCTCTCTGGAAACACCATATATTTT
CASSMRGFLSGNTIYF
>TRBJ2-7|-|TRBV3-1/TRBV3-2|-|15
TGTGCCAGCAGCCAATCAGCAGGGCTTGTGTACGAGCAGTACTTC
CASSQSAGLVYEQYF
>TRBJ2-3|-|TRBV5-1|-|12
TGCGCCAGCAGCCCACCAGGTGATACGCAGTATTTT
CASSPPGDTQYF